This TCR beta chain appears in the sequencing data of a study of blood T cell repertoires in COVID-19. On the study more broadly: Specimens from acute and convalescent COVID-19 originated in the United States, Italy and Spain. T cells, B-cell-depleted T cells, or PBMCs provided the cDNA or gDNA that served as material.

Original data processing: Amplification from reference gene primers served as the basis for estimated nucleated cell counts. The protocol was immunoSEQ multiplex PCR, while the TCRdb copy is restricted to in-frame clones and leaves out a portion. D and trimming were read from the DNA, whereas the V and J calls and clone size are those reported in that table. The sample holds a few hundred thousand clones; around 82% are singletons and the top ten take around 3.6%. Self-reported history from a screening survey and questionnaire set each donor's cohort. The receptor was isolated from a man aged 50 to 59 who had recovered from COVID-19. Sequencing was done on a sample of PBMCs or T cells enriched from blood (not recorded which).

CDR3 sequence reads: CASSPPRGGVQETQYF. The CDR3 DNA sequence: TGTGCCAGCTCACCCCCCCGGGGGGGGGTTCAAGAGACCCAGTACTTC. This chain joins TRBV18 and TRBJ2-5, with 8 bases that match TRBD2. In germline, CDR1 is KGHSH, CDR2 LQKENI. The length of the CDR3 is 16 residues. Unmatched junction bases numbered 8, after V lost 3 bases and J lost 2 bases.